These 12 T cell receptor beta chains were all obtained from the same sample, sequenced in a study of cytomegalovirus exposure and HLA in healthy donors. Here immunoSEQ multiplex PCR was the method, and the copy in TCRdb shows in-frame clones only, minus some. The profile shows approximately 210,000 clones, roughly 83% of them singletons. The sequenced material came from PBMCs. These receptors were collected from a woman younger than 35 in good health and CMV-seronegative.

The J gene is TRBJ1-2, the V gene TRBV7-8; TRBD1 might be the D (6 bases). The CDR3 is 16 amino acids. V lost 1 base to trimming and J lost 4 bases, with 16 bases between them. Germline V gene sequence: CDR1 SGHVS, CDR2 FQNEAQ. The CDR3, as DNA: TGTGCCAGCAGCTTAGTTTCCGGGGGGGCTACCTATGGCTACACCTTC. Translating it yields CASSLVSGGATYGYTF.

The chain combines TRBV7-6 with TRBJ2-1, with 9 bases that match TRBD2. V lost 4 bases, J lost 6 bases, and 10 bases stayed unmatched. Per germline, CDR1 SGHVS and CDR2 FNYEAQ. This CDR3 has 16 residues. This CDR3 is CASSSLSGRATNEQFF. The CDR3 DNA reads TGTGCCAGCAGCTCCCTTAGCGGGAGAGCTACCAATGAGCAGTTCTTC.

This clone was found once. The chain couples TRBV15 to TRBJ1-1; possibly TRBD1 for D (6 bases). The CDR3 is 15 amino acids. CDR1 LNHNV and CDR2 YYDKDF come from the germline V gene (reference sequence). Between the trimmed V and J ends, which lost 2 bases and 1 base, there was a span of 11 bases. DNA of the CDR3: TGTGCCACCAGCAGAACACCACAGGGGAACACTGAAGCTTTCTTT. This translates into CATSRTPQGNTEAFF.

This sequence joins TRBV2 and TRBJ2-2; 7 nucleotides line up with TRBD1. J gave up 0 bases and V 7 bases, and 5 bases lay outside the gene matches. This CDR3 is built from 15 residues. Germline V lookup: CDR1 SNHLY, CDR2 FYNNEI. This chain's CDR3 is CASKQGPANTGELFF. CDR3 DNA sequence: TGTGCCAGCAAACAGGGGCCCGCGAACACCGGGGAGCTGTTTTTT. The full variable domain, rest sourced from reference TRBV2 and TRBJ2-2, is EPEVTQTPSHQVTQMGQEVILRCVPISNHLYFYWYRQILGQKVEFLVSFYNNEISEKSEIFDDQFSVERPDGSNFTLKIRSTKLEDSAMYFCASKQGPANTGELFFGEGSRLTVL.

V and J are TRBV4-2 and TRBJ2-3; 10 bases align to TRBD2. V lost 5 bases, J lost 2 bases, and 1 base stayed unmatched. Germline loops: CDR1 LGHNA, CDR2 YNFKEQ. This CDR3 has 14 amino acids. The chain's CDR3 is CASSGTSDTDTQYF. CDR3 sequence (DNA): TGTGCCAGCAGCGGGACTAGCGACACAGATACGCAGTATTTT.

The chain uses TRBV7-9 and TRBJ1-6, with D unresolved. Germline-derived CDR1 and CDR2 are SEHNR and FQNEAQ (reference sequence). The CDR3 sequence is 13 residues long. V was trimmed by 4 bases and J by 7 bases, leaving 8 bases between them. The CDR3 protein is CASSWTGNSPLHF. As DNA, the CDR3 is TGTGCCAGCAGCTGGACGGGAAATTCACCCCTCCACTTT.

This clone was observed a single time. This chain links TRBV14 with TRBJ2-1; 15 bases are shared with TRBD2. Germline loops: CDR1 SGHDN, CDR2 FVKESK. The ends lost 5 bases at V and 3 bases at J; junction bases unmatched: 5. This CDR3 is 17 amino acids long. The chain's CDR3 is CASSGTSGRKGYNEQFF. In nucleotides, the CDR3 is TGTGCCAGCAGCGGGACTAGCGGGAGGAAGGGCTACAATGAGCAGTTCTTC.

The genes are TRBV27 and TRBJ2-2; D may be TRBD1 (5 bases). CDR1 MNHEY and CDR2 SMNVEV come from the germline V gene (reference sequence). The ends were cut back, 5 bases at V and 1 base at J, with 23 bases in the middle. CDR3 length: 19 amino acids. CDR3 DNA: TGTGCCAGCAGTGTCGGCCGCGGACAAGCCCTTTTGAACACCGGGGAGCTGTTTTTT. Its protein product is CASSVGRGQALLNTGELFF.

The V call is TRBV10-2, the J call TRBJ2-1; 11 nucleotides match TRBD1. Germline CDR1 reads WSHSY; CDR2 reads SAAADI. This CDR3 is 14 amino acids long. V gave up 7 bases and J gave up 4 bases; unmatched junction bases: 3. Written as DNA, the CDR3 is TGCGCCAGCACCGGACAGGGGGCGTACAATGAGCAGTTCTTC. Protein product: CASTGQGAYNEQFF.

The CDR3 loop reads CASSSQTGQGVVQYF. CDR3 coding DNA: TGTGCCAGCAGCTCCCAAACCGGACAGGGAGTGGTGCAGTACTTC. The chain employs TRBV5-4 and TRBJ2-7; 8 bases map to TRBD1. Germline V gene data show CDR1 as SGHNT and CDR2 as YYREEE (reference sequence). The trim removed 3 bases at V and 9 bases at J, leaving 14 bases unmatched. CDR3 length equals 15 residues. Combining the CDR3 with reference TRBV5-4 and TRBJ2-7 gives the whole variable domain ETGVTQSPTHLIKTRGQQVTLRCSSQSGHNTVSWYQQALGQGPQFIFQYYREEENGRGNFPPRFSGLQFPNYSSELNVNALELDDSALYLCASSSQTGQGVVQYFGPGTRLTVT.

V usage is TRBV6-6 and J usage is TRBJ1-2; unclear D gene. The CDR3 has 15 residues. CDR1 and CDR2 (germline): MNHNY, SVGAGI (reference sequence). V was cut by 4 bases and J by 4 bases, with 16 bases left in between. This CDR3 reads CASSFWPQRAYGYTF. Written as DNA, the CDR3 is TGTGCCAGCAGTTTTTGGCCCCAGAGGGCCTATGGCTACACCTTC.

The gene calls are TRBV4-1 and TRBJ1-2; 8 nucleotides align to TRBD1. Germline loops: CDR1 MGHRA, CDR2 YSYEKL. CDR3 length: 16 residues. V was pared by 2 bases and J by 3 bases, with 8 bases of the junction left unmatched. Written as DNA, the CDR3 is TGCGCCAGCAGCCAATCGGGCCAGGGGGCTCACTATGGCTACACCTTC. This gives the protein CASSQSGQGAHYGYTF.